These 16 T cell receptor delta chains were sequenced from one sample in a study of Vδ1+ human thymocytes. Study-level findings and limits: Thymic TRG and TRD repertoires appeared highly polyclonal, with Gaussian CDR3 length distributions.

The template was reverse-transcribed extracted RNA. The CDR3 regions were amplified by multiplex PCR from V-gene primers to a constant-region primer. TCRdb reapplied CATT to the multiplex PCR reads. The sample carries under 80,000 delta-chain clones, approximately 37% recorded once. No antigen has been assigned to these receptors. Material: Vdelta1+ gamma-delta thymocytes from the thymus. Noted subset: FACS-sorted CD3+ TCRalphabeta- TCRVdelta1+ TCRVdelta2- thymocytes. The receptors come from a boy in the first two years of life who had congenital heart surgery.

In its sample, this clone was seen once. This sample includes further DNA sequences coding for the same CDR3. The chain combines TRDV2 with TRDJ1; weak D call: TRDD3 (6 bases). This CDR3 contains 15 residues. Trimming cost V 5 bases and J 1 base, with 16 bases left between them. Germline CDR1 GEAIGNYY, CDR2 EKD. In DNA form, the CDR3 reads TGTGCCTGTGTTGTGGGGGCCCCTAGCACCGATAAACTCATCTTT. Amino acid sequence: CACVVGAPSTDKLIF.

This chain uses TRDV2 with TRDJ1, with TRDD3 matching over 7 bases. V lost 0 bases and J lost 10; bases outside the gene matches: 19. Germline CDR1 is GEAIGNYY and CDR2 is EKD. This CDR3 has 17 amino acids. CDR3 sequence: CACDTGDLGVAASGLIF. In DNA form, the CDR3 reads TGTGCCTGTGACACCGGAGATCTGGGGGTCGCGGCGTCGGGACTCATCTTT.

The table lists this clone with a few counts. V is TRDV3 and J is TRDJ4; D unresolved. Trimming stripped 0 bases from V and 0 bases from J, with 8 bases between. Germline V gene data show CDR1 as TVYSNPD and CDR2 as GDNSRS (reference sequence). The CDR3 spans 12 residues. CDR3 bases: TGTGCCTTTAGTAGGGAAACCAGACCCCTGATCTTT. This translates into CAFSRETRPLIF. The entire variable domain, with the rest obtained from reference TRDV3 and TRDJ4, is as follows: CDKVTQSSPDQTVASGSEVVLLCTYDTVYSNPDLFWYRIRPDYSFQFVFYGDNSRSEGADFTQGRFSVKHILTQKAFHLVISPVRTEDSATYYCAFSRETRPLIFGKGTYLEVQQ.

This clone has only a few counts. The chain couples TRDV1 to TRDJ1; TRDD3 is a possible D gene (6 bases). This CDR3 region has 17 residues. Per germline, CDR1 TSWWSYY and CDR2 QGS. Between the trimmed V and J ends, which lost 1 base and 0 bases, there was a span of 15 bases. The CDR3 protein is CALGERGIGVYTDKLIF. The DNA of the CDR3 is TGTGCTCTTGGGGAACGAGGGATAGGGGTGTACACCGATAAACTCATCTTT.

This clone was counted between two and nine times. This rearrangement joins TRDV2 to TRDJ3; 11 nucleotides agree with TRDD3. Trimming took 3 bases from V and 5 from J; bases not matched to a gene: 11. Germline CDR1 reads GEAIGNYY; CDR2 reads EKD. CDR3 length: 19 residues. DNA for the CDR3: TGTGCCTGTGACCTGGGTGTTGGGGGATACGTAGGGGACACCCGACAGATGTTTTTC. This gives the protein CACDLGVGGYVGDTRQMFF.

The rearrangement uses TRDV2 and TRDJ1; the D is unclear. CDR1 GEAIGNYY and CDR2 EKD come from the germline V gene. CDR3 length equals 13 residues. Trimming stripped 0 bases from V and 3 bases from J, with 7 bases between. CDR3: CACDTVFADKLIF. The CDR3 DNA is TGTGCCTGTGACACCGTTTTCGCCGATAAACTCATCTTT.

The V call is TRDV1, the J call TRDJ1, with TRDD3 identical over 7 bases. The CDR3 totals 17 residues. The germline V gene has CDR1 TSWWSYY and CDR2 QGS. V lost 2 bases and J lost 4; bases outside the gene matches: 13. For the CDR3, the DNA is TGTGCTCTTGGGGAATATCCCTACTACTGGGGTCACGATAAACTCATCTTT. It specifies CALGEYPYYWGHDKLIF.

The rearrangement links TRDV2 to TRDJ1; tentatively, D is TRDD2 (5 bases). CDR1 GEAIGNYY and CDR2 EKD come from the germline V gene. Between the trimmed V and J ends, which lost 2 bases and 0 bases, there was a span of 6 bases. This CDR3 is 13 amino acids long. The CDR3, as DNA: TGTGCCTGTGACATCCTAGACACCGATAAACTCATCTTT. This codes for CACDILDTDKLIF.

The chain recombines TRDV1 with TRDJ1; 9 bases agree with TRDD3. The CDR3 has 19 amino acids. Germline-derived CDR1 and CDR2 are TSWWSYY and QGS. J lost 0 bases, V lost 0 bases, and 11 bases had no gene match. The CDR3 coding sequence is TGTGCTCTTGGGGAACTAGGGCGCGACTGGGGGAGGTACACCGATAAACTCATCTTT. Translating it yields CALGELGRDWGRYTDKLIF.

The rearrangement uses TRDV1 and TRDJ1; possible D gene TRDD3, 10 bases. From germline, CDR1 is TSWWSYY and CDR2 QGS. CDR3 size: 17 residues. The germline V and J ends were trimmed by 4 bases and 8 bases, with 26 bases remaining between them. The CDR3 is CALGGLPTILGDGKLIF. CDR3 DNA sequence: TGTGCTCTTGGGGGCCTTCCTACGATACTGGGGGATGGGAAACTCATCTTT.

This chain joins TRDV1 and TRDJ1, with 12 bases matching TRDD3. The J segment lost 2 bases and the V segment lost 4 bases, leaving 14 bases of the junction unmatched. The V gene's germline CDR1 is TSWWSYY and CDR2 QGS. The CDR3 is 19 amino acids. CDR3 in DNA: TGTGCTCTTGGGGGCCTTCCTTTACTGGGGGATACTCTTACCGATAAACTCATCTTT. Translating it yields CALGGLPLLGDTLTDKLIF.

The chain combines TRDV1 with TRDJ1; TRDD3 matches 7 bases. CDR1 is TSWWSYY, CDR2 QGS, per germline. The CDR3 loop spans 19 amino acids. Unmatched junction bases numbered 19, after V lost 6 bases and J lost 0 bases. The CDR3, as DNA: TGTGCTCTTGGACAAGACCACCTGGGGGGCTACCCCTACACCGATAAACTCATCTTT. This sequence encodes CALGQDHLGGYPYTDKLIF.

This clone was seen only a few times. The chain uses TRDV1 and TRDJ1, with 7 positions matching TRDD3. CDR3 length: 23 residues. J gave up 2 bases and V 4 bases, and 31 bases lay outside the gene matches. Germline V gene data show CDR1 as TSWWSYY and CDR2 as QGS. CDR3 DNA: TGTGCTCTTGGGGCCCTCAACCGGGGTTCCTCACTCGGGGGGTACTGGGGAACCGATAAACTCATCTTT. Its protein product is CALGALNRGSSLGGYWGTDKLIF.

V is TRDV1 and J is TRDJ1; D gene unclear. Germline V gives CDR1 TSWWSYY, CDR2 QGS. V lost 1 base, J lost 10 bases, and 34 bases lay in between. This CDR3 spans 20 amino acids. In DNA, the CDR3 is TGTGCTCTTGGGGAACCTATTTCCCCCTCGAGGGTCGCGGATGGGACATTACTCATCTTT. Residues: CALGEPISPSRVADGTLLIF.

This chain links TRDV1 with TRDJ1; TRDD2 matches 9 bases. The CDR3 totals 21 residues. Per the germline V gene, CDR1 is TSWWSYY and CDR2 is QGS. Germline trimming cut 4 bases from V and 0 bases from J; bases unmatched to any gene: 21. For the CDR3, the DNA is TGTGCTCTTGGGGTACGCCTTCCTACCCGGGGGATGGGCTGGTACACCGATAAACTCATCTTT. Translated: CALGVRLPTRGMGWYTDKLIF.

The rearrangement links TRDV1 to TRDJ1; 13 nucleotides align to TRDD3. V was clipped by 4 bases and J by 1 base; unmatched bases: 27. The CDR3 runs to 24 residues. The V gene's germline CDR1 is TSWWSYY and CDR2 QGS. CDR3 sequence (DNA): TGTGCTCTTGGGGCCGGCTTGGTTCCTACGCCCTTAACTGGGGGATACGCCGTCACCGATAAACTCATCTTT. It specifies CALGAGLVPTPLTGGYAVTDKLIF.